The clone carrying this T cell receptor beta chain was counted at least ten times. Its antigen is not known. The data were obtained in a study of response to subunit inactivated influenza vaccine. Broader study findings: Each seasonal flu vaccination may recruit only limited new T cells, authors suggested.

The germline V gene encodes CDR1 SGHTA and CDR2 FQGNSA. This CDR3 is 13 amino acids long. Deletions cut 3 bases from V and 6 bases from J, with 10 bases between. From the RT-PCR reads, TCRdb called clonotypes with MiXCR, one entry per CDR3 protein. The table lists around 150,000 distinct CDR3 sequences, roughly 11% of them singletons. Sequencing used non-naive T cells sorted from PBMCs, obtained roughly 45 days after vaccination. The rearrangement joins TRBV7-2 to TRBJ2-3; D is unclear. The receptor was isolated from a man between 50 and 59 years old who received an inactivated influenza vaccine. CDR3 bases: TGTGCCAGCAGCTTCCAGGATGGGGATACGCAGTATTTT. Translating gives CASSFQDGDTQYF.